This is a list of T cell receptor beta chains from one sample in a study of T cells in tuberculosis. The assay was immunoSEQ multiplex PCR, and TCRdb's table has in-frame clones only and misses some. The sample lists about 22,000 clones; about 85% were seen once. This specimen consisted of PBMCs, obtained at tuberculosis diagnosis. The source of these receptors is an adult with tuberculosis. The CDR3 runs from the conserved cysteine through the conserved F or W. D genes are given only for firm matches. Only some rows state a clone size, as once, few, many or a class for expanded clones.

.	TRBV9	TRBJ2-7	16	.	TGTGCCAGCAGCCCCCTTGTGTACGCTGAGGAGTACGAGCAGTACTTC	CASSPLVYAEEYEQYF
TRBD1	TRBV19	TRBJ2-5	14	.	TGTGCCAGTAGTACCGGGACAGGGACAGAGACCCAGTACTTC	CASSTGTGTETQYF
.	TRBV2	TRBJ1-1	14	.	TGTGCCAGCAGTGAAGCGCTCGGTGGAGCTGAAGCTTTCTTT	CASSEALGGAEAFF
.	TRBV7-8	TRBJ2-7	13	.	TGTGCCAGCAGCTCCTGGGGCTCCCCCGAGCAGTACTTC	CASSSWGSPEQYF
.	TRBV27	TRBJ2-5	17	.	TGTGCCAGCAGTTTATCAAGTAAGCCTAAAAGCCAAGAGACCCAGTACTTC	CASSLSSKPKSQETQYF
.	TRBV28	TRBJ1-2	13	.	TGTGCCAGCAGTTCCACAGGGCGCTATGGCTACACCTTC	CASSSTGRYGYTF
TRBD1	TRBV6-5	TRBJ2-7	14	once	TGTGCCAGCAGTTACCAAGGGACAGCCTACGAGCAGTACTTC	CASSYQGTAYEQYF
.	TRBV6-6	TRBJ1-2	12	once	TGTGCCAGCACCGCCCGGGGGGGTGGCTACACCTTC	CASTARGGGYTF
.	TRBV29-1	TRBJ1-5	13	.	TGCAGCGTTGATGACGGGTTCAATCAGCCCCAGCATTTT	CSVDDGFNQPQHF
.	TRBV28	TRBJ2-7	11	.	TGTGCCAGCAGTTTACGGTACGAGCAGTACTTC	CASSLRYEQYF
.	TRBV29-1	TRBJ2-7	13	once	TGCAGCGCCTGGACAGCACCCGGCTACGAGCAGTACTTC	CSAWTAPGYEQYF
.	TRBV9	TRBJ2-7	15	.	TGTGCCAGCAGCGTATCACAGGATCCAATCTACGAGCAGTACTTC	CASSVSQDPIYEQYF
.	TRBV28	TRBJ1-3	14	.	TGTGCCAGCAGCTGGCGGGGAGCAGGAAACACCATATATTTT	CASSWRGAGNTIYF
.	TRBV4-3	TRBJ2-7	14	.	TGCGCCAGCAGCCAAAACACAGGGCGGTACGAGCAGTACTTC	CASSQNTGRYEQYF
.	TRBV30	TRBJ2-3	12	.	TGTGCCTGGAGTACCTACACAGATACGCAGTATTTT	CAWSTYTDTQYF
TRBD1	TRBV9	TRBJ2-5	15	.	TGTGCCAGCAGCTCGGCCGGGACAGTTACGGAGACCCAGTACTTC	CASSSAGTVTETQYF
TRBD2	TRBV28	TRBJ2-7	18	.	TGTGCCAGCAGTTACTACAATGGACTAGCGGGAGGAACCTACGAGCAGTACTTC	CASSYYNGLAGGTYEQYF
.	TRBV19	TRBJ1-1	12	.	TGTGCCAGTAGTGGAGGGTCCACTGAAGCTTTCTTT	CASSGGSTEAFF
TRBD1	TRBV6-5	TRBJ2-1	14	.	TGTGCCACCAGGGGGGGACAGGGGTACAATGAGCAGTTCTTC	CATRGGQGYNEQFF
TRBD1	TRBV5-6	TRBJ2-7	15	.	TGTGCCAGCAGCTCGACAGGGGTCCTCTCCTACGAGCAGTACTTC	CASSSTGVLSYEQYF
.	TRBV29-1	TRBJ2-1	17	once	TGCAGCGTTGAGAGGGGAGGGGGGCCAAGCTCCTACAATGAGCAGTTCTTC	CSVERGGGPSSYNEQFF
.	TRBV5-8	TRBJ1-1	14	.	TGTGCCAGCAGCTATGCAACAGGGAACACTGAAGCTTTCTTT	CASSYATGNTEAFF
.	TRBV19	TRBJ1-1	11	once	TGTGCCAGTAGCATGAACACTGAAGCTTTCTTT	CASSMNTEAFF
.	TRBV5-1	TRBJ2-2	14	.	TGCGCCAGCAGCAAGGAGACGTTCACCGGGGAGCTGTTTTTT	CASSKETFTGELFF
TRBD1	TRBV19	TRBJ1-5	14	once	TGTGCCAGTAGCCAATGGGACAGAAATCAGCCCCAGCATTTT	CASSQWDRNQPQHF
.	TRBV5-1	TRBJ1-3	15	.	TGCGCCAGCAGCTTGGGATCAGGGTCCGGAAACACCATATATTTT	CASSLGSGSGNTIYF
TRBD1	TRBV7-2	TRBJ2-7	14	.	TGTGCCAGCAGCCAGGGACAGGGGGCCTACGAGCAGTACTTC	CASSQGQGAYEQYF
TRBD2	TRBV6-5	TRBJ2-2	16	.	TGTGCCAGCAGTTCATGGACTAGCGGGGACACCGGGGAGCTGTTTTTT	CASSSWTSGDTGELFF
TRBD2	TRBV7-9	TRBJ2-7	15	.	TGTGCCAGCAGCTCCCTAGCGGGGGGCAGCTACGAGCAGTACTTC	CASSSLAGGSYEQYF
TRBD1	TRBV5-1	TRBJ1-1	14	.	TGCGCCAGCAGCTTGGCGGGGACAGCCACTGAAGCTTTCTTT	CASSLAGTATEAFF
.	TRBV11-2	TRBJ2-7	15	.	TGTGCCAGCAGCTTAGGGGTTAGACAGACCTACGAGCAGTACTTC	CASSLGVRQTYEQYF
.	TRBV19	TRBJ1-2	15	.	TGTGCCAGTAGTATACAGGGGCAGGCTAACTATGGCTACACCTTC	CASSIQGQANYGYTF
.	TRBV9	TRBJ1-6	14	once	TGTGCCAGCAGCCCGACTCCATTGGAATCGGCCCTCCACTTT	CASSPTPLESALHF
TRBD1	TRBV30	TRBJ2-7	14	.	TGTGCCTGGAGTGCAGAGACAGGGTGGTACGAGCAGTACTTC	CAWSAETGWYEQYF
.	TRBV30	TRBJ2-7	12	.	TGTGCCTGGAGTGTTACTCCCCTCGAGCAGTACTTC	CAWSVTPLEQYF
.	TRBV6-5	TRBJ1-1	13	few	TGTGCCAGCAGTTACGGAGGGATCTCTGAAGCTTTCTTT	CASSYGGISEAFF
TRBD2	TRBV5-4	TRBJ2-3	16	.	TGTGCCAGCAGCACGACAGCGGGGGGCCGCACAGATACGCAGTATTTT	CASSTTAGGRTDTQYF
.	TRBV9	TRBJ1-3	16	.	TGTGCCAGCAGCCGGACAGAGGACCTCCGGAGAAACACCATATATTTT	CASSRTEDLRRNTIYF
.	TRBV30	TRBJ1-2	11	.	TGTGCCTGGGAGGACAGCAGCATGAGGGCCTTC	CAWEDSSMRAF
TRBD1	TRBV2	TRBJ1-2	14	.	TGTGCCAGCAGCCTACAGGGGTTAAACTATGGCTACACCTTC	CASSLQGLNYGYTF
.	TRBV5-4	TRBJ1-5	16	.	TGTGCCAGCAGCTTGCAGGGCAGGGGATCAAATCAGCCCCAGCATTTT	CASSLQGRGSNQPQHF
TRBD2	TRBV27	TRBJ2-7	16	once	TGTGCCAGCAGTTTACTCCCGACCGGGACTAGCGGGGAGCAGTACTTC	CASSLLPTGTSGEQYF
.	TRBV5-1	TRBJ1-1	14	.	TGCGCCAGCAGCTTGGAGGGGCTATACACTGAAGCTTTCTTT	CASSLEGLYTEAFF
TRBD1	TRBV27	TRBJ1-3	14	.	TGTGCCAGCAGTTGGACAGGGGCTGGAAACACCATATATTTT	CASSWTGAGNTIYF
.	TRBV7-2	TRBJ1-2	14	.	TGTGCCAGCACCCCCGGGAGGGGGTCAGTTGGCTACACCTTC	CASTPGRGSVGYTF
.	TRBV30	TRBJ2-5	13	.	TGTGCCTGGAAGCTTACTGACCAAGAGACCCAGTACTTC	CAWKLTDQETQYF
TRBD2	TRBV7-3	TRBJ2-1	16	.	TGTGCCAGCAGCTCCCCCGGGACTAGCGGTAAAAATGAGCAGTTCTTC	CASSSPGTSGKNEQFF
.	TRBV28	TRBJ2-3	15	.	TGTGCCAGCAGTTCGCCTGGGGCTAGCACAGATACGCAGTATTTT	CASSSPGASTDTQYF
.	TRBV6-4	TRBJ1-5	11	.	TGTGCCAGCAGGGGAGGGCAGCCCCAGCATTTT	CASRGGQPQHF
.	TRBV7-9	TRBJ1-6	11	medium-sized	TGTGCCAGCAGGTCAAATTCACCCCTCCACTTT	CASRSNSPLHF
TRBD2	TRBV28	TRBJ2-3	12	.	TGTGCCAGCCAGCGGGGGGCTGGCACGCAGTATTTT	CASQRGAGTQYF
TRBD1	TRBV29-1	TRBJ1-5	15	.	TGCAGCGTTGAGGTCGGCACAGGGGGGAATCAGCCCCAGCATTTT	CSVEVGTGGNQPQHF
TRBD1	TRBV18	TRBJ2-5	17	.	TGTGCCAGCTCACCCCGGACAGGGTCTAGCCCCCAAGAGACCCAGTACTTC	CASSPRTGSSPQETQYF
TRBD2	TRBV6-1	TRBJ2-7	18	.	TGTGCCAGCAGTGATGACACCTTGGGACTAGCGGGAGTACGGGAGCAGTACTTC	CASSDDTLGLAGVREQYF
.	TRBV10-1	TRBJ2-7	13	.	TGCGCCAGCAGGGCAGGGTTGAGCGACGAGCAGTACTTC	CASRAGLSDEQYF
.	TRBV6-1	TRBJ2-3	15	.	TGTGCCAGCAGTGAAGTGGGAGTCAGCACAGATACGCAGTATTTT	CASSEVGVSTDTQYF
TRBD1	TRBV10-1	TRBJ2-2	16	.	TGCGCCAGCAGTGAAGTGTTGACAGGGGGGACCGGGGAGCTGTTTTTT	CASSEVLTGGTGELFF
TRBD2	TRBV5-4	TRBJ2-7	15	.	TGTGCCAGCAGCTTTGCTAGCGGGGGGCCCTACGAGCAGTACTTC	CASSFASGGPYEQYF